This T cell receptor beta chain stems from a study of control samples from healthy donors and cancer patients. The data were produced by immunoSEQ multiplex PCR, yet TCRdb's version contains in-frame clones alone and is incomplete. The sample comprises about 410,000 clones, 80% to 95% of which are singletons, and around 6.5% rests with the top ten. The germline CDR1 and CDR2 sequences are SGHRS and YFSETQ. With 4 bases clipped from V and 7 bases from J, the junction kept 7 bases outside the gene matches. The CDR3 sequence is 16 residues long. The sequenced material came from PBMCs. This chain joins TRBV5-1 and TRBJ2-4; 14 bases are a match to TRBD2. This receptor was obtained from a man between 35 and 55 years old with head and neck cancer. CDR3 DNA: TGCGCCAGCAGCCCGCTGGGGACTAGCGGGGGCAACATTCAGTACTTC. The encoded protein is CASSPLGTSGGNIQYF.